The 32 T cell receptor beta chains reported below all come from one sample, sequenced in a study of technical replicates of blood from several donors. The method was immunoSEQ multiplex PCR; TCRdb's version includes in-frame clones alone and lacks a portion of them. The sample consists of some 78,000 clones, just under 95% of them appearing once. Sequencing used T cells isolated from PBMCs. Receptors were obtained from a human donor in good health.

The CDR3 DNA reads TGTGCCAGCAGCTTAGGGTACACCATGAACACTGAAGCTTTCTTT. Its protein is CASSLGYTMNTEAFF. The V gene is TRBV7-2, the J gene TRBJ1-1; D unresolved. Germline assignment: CDR1 SGHTA and CDR2 FQGNSA. The CDR3 consists of 15 residues. With 1 base removed from V and 0 bases from J, the gap between germline ends came to 9 bases.

The sample holds one count of this clone. The J gene is TRBJ1-3, the V gene TRBV6-1, with D possibly being TRBD1 (5 bases). Germline lookup yields CDR1 MNHNS and CDR2 SASEGT. The CDR3 has 15 residues. Trimming left V 4 bases short and J 0 bases short, with 10 bases between. The CDR3 protein is CASSAAGNSGNTIYF. CDR3 coding DNA: TGTGCCAGCAGTGCGGCAGGGAACTCTGGAAACACCATATATTTT.

The rearrangement joins TRBV11-1 to TRBJ2-3; 10 bases are a match to TRBD2. From germline, CDR1 is SGHAT and CDR2 FQDESV (reference sequence). This CDR3 has 17 amino acids. V shed 3 bases, J shed 5 bases, and the junction held 11 bases outside the gene matches. Written as DNA, the CDR3 is TGTGCCAGCAGCTTTCTAGCGGGAGACGGTCGTGGAGATACGCAGTATTTT. Amino acid sequence: CASSFLAGDGRGDTQYF.

The V gene is TRBV9, the J gene TRBJ2-1; D may be TRBD2 (5 bases). Per germline, CDR1 SGDLS and CDR2 YYNGEE. The CDR3 length is 16 residues. Trimming took off 0 bases at V and 2 bases at J, with 12 bases between the two ends. This CDR3 is CASSVDVGSPYNEQFF. CDR3 DNA sequence: TGTGCCAGCAGCGTAGATGTAGGGAGTCCCTACAATGAGCAGTTCTTC.

The V and J genes are TRBV5-6 and TRBJ2-7; D is perhaps TRBD1 (6 bases). This CDR3 has 14 residues. Germline V gives CDR1 SGHDT, CDR2 YYEEEE. V gave up 2 bases and J gave up 3 bases, with 12 bases separating them. The CDR3 is CASSFSQGYYEQYF. CDR3 coding DNA: TGTGCCAGCAGCTTCAGCCAGGGGTACTACGAGCAGTACTTC.

The gene calls are TRBV19 and TRBJ1-1; 10 nucleotides agree with TRBD1. Germline CDR1 reads LNHDA; CDR2 reads SQIVND (reference sequence). V was clipped by 1 base and J by 3 bases; unmatched bases: 5. The CDR3 contains 16 residues. The CDR3 DNA follows: TGTGCCAGTAGTATAGGACAGGGGGCATTATACACTGAAGCTTTCTTT. Encoded protein: CASSIGQGALYTEAFF.

V gene TRBV7-9 combines with J gene TRBJ2-4; 9 nucleotides align to TRBD1. The CDR3 length is 14 residues. V trimming: 4 bases; J trimming: 6 bases; junction bases outside the gene matches: 4. The germline V gene encodes CDR1 SEHNR and CDR2 FQNEAQ (reference sequence). The CDR3 loop is CASSSGTGPNIQYF. CDR3 bases: TGTGCCAGCAGCTCGGGGACAGGGCCAAACATTCAGTACTTC.

This chain connects TRBV19 to TRBJ2-7; weak D call: TRBD2 (5 bases). CDR3 length equals 14 residues. The V gene lost 2 bases and the J gene lost 0 bases, with 8 bases spanning the gap. Germline assignment: CDR1 LNHDA and CDR2 SQIVND (reference sequence). CDR3 amino acids: CASSIMGSSYEQYF. In DNA, the CDR3 is TGTGCCAGTAGTATAATGGGGAGCTCCTACGAGCAGTACTTC.

This sequence joins TRBV6-5 and TRBJ2-3, with TRBD1 matching 7 bases. V was pared by 5 bases and J by 2 bases, with 7 bases of the junction left unmatched. The CDR3 spans 15 residues. Germline values: CDR1 MNHEY, CDR2 SVGAGI. CDR3 in DNA: TGTGCCAGCAGTCGTTGGGACAGACCCACAGATACGCAGTATTTT. Its translation is CASSRWDRPTDTQYF.

The chain employs TRBV7-3 and TRBJ1-4, with 9 bases identical to TRBD1. The CDR3 loop spans 14 amino acids. V was clipped by 6 bases and J by 11 bases; unmatched bases: 10. Germline V gene data show CDR1 as SGHTA and CDR2 as FQGTGA. The CDR3 region is CASSLGTGKGKLFF. The CDR3 DNA reads TGTGCCAGCAGTCTCGGGACAGGGAAGGGGAAACTGTTTTTT.

The V gene is TRBV27, the J gene TRBJ2-1, with 14 bases that match TRBD2. CDR3 length: 13 amino acids. V shed 8 bases, J shed 10 bases, and the junction held 4 bases outside the gene matches. Germline V gene lookup returns CDR1 MNHEY and CDR2 SMNVEV (reference sequence). CDR3: CASSGLAGGEQFF. The DNA of the CDR3 is TGTGCCAGCTCAGGACTAGCGGGGGGAGAGCAGTTCTTC.

This rearrangement joins TRBV7-9 to TRBJ2-1, with TRBD1 identical over 7 bases. CDR1 is SEHNR, CDR2 FQNEAQ, per germline (reference sequence). Trimming took 5 bases from V and 2 from J; bases not matched to a gene: 3. CDR3 length: 14 amino acids. The CDR3 coding sequence is TGTGCCAGCAGCCCCGGGACAGCCTACAATGAGCAGTTCTTC. Amino acid sequence: CASSPGTAYNEQFF.

V is TRBV10-1 and J is TRBJ2-1; D is possibly TRBD2 (6 bases). CDR3 length: 13 amino acids. Trimming took off 0 bases at V and 12 bases at J, with 12 bases between the two ends. Per germline, CDR1 WNHNN and CDR2 SYGVQD (reference sequence). Here the CDR3 reads CASSESGGLAQFF. CDR3 nucleotide sequence: TGCGCCAGCAGTGAGTCGGGGGGTTTGGCGCAGTTCTTC.

V usage is TRBV19 and J usage is TRBJ1-1; D unresolved. Trimming stripped 7 bases from V and 0 bases from J, with 21 bases between. The CDR3 is 17 residues long. CDR1 and CDR2 (germline): LNHDA, SQIVND (reference sequence). Here the CDR3 reads CASTPEAPASMNTEAFF. CDR3 coding DNA: TGTGCCAGTACCCCGGAGGCACCAGCGTCCATGAACACTGAAGCTTTCTTT.

The J gene is TRBJ2-7, the V gene TRBV28; D ambiguous. Trimming stripped 3 bases from V and 4 bases from J, with 19 bases between. From germline, CDR1 is MDHEN and CDR2 SYDVKM. The CDR3 contains 16 residues. CDR3 protein: CASSFPAWSGRYEQYF. The CDR3 nucleotides are TGTGCCAGCAGTTTCCCGGCCTGGTCGGGTCGGTACGAGCAGTACTTC. The full variable domain, with the rest looked up from reference TRBV28 and TRBJ2-7, is DVKVTQSSRYLVKRTGEKVFLECVQDMDHENMFWYRQDPGLGLRLIYFSYDVKMKEKGDIPEGYSVSREKKERFSLILESASTNQTSMYLCASSFPAWSGRYEQYFGPGTRLTVT.

This chain connects TRBV15 to TRBJ1-5; 7 nucleotides line up with TRBD1. Germline lookup yields CDR1 LNHNV and CDR2 YYDKDF (reference sequence). The trim removed 5 bases at V and 0 bases at J, leaving 13 bases unmatched. The CDR3 is made up of 18 amino acids. CDR3 loop: CATSPTGAASFSNQPQHF. In DNA, the CDR3 is TGTGCCACCAGCCCCACAGGGGCCGCCAGCTTTAGCAATCAGCCCCAGCATTTT.

The J gene is TRBJ2-6, the V gene TRBV29-1; the D is unclear. CDR3 length: 13 residues. CDR1 and CDR2 (germline): SQVTM, ANQGSEA. V lost 1 base and J 1 base, leaving 2 bases between the germline ends. The chain's CDR3 is CSVEASGANVLTF. Here the CDR3 DNA reads TGCAGCGTTGAAGCGTCTGGGGCCAACGTCCTGACTTTC.

The gene calls are TRBV7-2 and TRBJ1-1; D is ambiguous. The ends were cut back, 2 bases at V and 3 bases at J, with 7 bases in the middle. This CDR3 is built from 13 residues. Germline-derived CDR1 and CDR2 are SGHTA and FQGNSA. CDR3 sequence (DNA): TGTGCCAGCAGCTTACAATTTTACACTGAAGCTTTCTTT. Translated: CASSLQFYTEAFF. The whole variable domain, remainder taken from reference TRBV7-2 and TRBJ1-1, is GAGVSQSPSNKVTEKGKDVELRCDPISGHTALYWYRQSLGQGLEFLIYFQGNSAPDKSGLPSDRFSAERTGGSVSTLTIQRTQQEDSAVYLCASSLQFYTEAFFGQGTRLTVV.

This rearrangement joins TRBV4-2 to TRBJ2-7, with 11 positions matching TRBD1. The ends lost 2 bases at V and 3 bases at J; junction bases unmatched: 3. CDR1 and CDR2 (germline): LGHNA, YNFKEQ. CDR3 length equals 15 residues. As DNA, the CDR3 is TGTGCCAGCAGCCAAACCGGGACAGGGGGCTACGAGCAGTACTTC. Translated, it gives CASSQTGTGGYEQYF.

The V call is TRBV5-1, the J call TRBJ2-1; perhaps TRBD1 as D (5 bases). Deletions cut 4 bases from V and 0 bases from J, with 17 bases between. The CDR3 runs to 17 residues. Germline V lookup: CDR1 SGHRS, CDR2 YFSETQ. The CDR3 nucleotides are TGCGCCAGCAGCCCGACTGGGGCATTCAGCTCCTACAATGAGCAGTTCTTC. It yields the protein CASSPTGAFSSYNEQFF.

The CDR3 sequence is CASSDTGASQPQHF. Written as DNA, the CDR3 is TGTGCCAGCAGTGATACAGGGGCGAGTCAGCCCCAGCATTTT. The genes are TRBV25-1 and TRBJ1-5; 7 bases are a match to TRBD1. CDR1 is MGHDK, CDR2 SYGVNS, per germline. The ends lost 3 bases at V and 6 bases at J; junction bases unmatched: 5. The CDR3 length is 14 residues.

The V gene is TRBV10-1, the J gene TRBJ2-5; tentative D call: TRBD2 (6 bases). Germline CDR1 WNHNN, CDR2 SYGVQD (reference sequence). The CDR3 contains 14 residues. Trimming removed 3 bases from V and 6 bases from J, with 14 bases in between. Here the CDR3 DNA reads TGCGCCAGCAGTGAATCTGGGGGAGGCAAGACCCAGTACTTC. Translating gives CASSESGGGKTQYF.

J is TRBJ2-7 and V is TRBV27; tentatively, D is TRBD2 (7 bases). Germline V gene data show CDR1 as MNHEY and CDR2 as SMNVEV (reference sequence). CDR3 length: 13 residues. The V gene lost 3 bases and the J gene lost 6 bases, with 12 bases spanning the gap. CDR3 region: CASSLQRGGEQYF. The CDR3 region has the DNA TGTGCCAGCAGTTTGCAAAGGGGGGGCGAGCAGTACTTC.

The V call is TRBV28, the J call TRBJ2-3, with 13 nucleotides matching TRBD2. The CDR3 loop spans 19 amino acids. CDR1 and CDR2 (germline): MDHEN, SYDVKM. Trimming cost V 5 bases and J 3 bases; bases outside gene matches: 14. CDR3 protein: CASSPSLTSGRRGTDTQYF. As DNA, the CDR3 is TGTGCCAGCAGTCCTAGTTTGACTAGCGGGAGGAGGGGGACAGATACGCAGTATTTT.

The V and J genes are TRBV7-2 and TRBJ2-2; a weak D match, TRBD2 (6 bases). Looked up from germline, CDR1 is SGHTA and CDR2 is FQGNSA. The CDR3 is 14 residues long. Between the trimmed V and J ends, which lost 0 bases and 5 bases, there was a span of 7 bases. The CDR3: CASSLAGGTGELFF. CDR3 sequence (DNA): TGTGCCAGCAGCTTAGCGGGAGGTACCGGGGAGCTGTTTTTT.

The chain carries TRBV27 and TRBJ2-1; 7 bases match TRBD2. CDR1 and CDR2 (germline): MNHEY, SMNVEV (reference sequence). The CDR3 consists of 14 residues. The V segment lost 2 bases and the J segment 9 bases; nucleotides outside the gene matches: 7. CDR3 bases: TGTGCCAGCAGTTTAATGTGGACTAGTGTTGAGCAGTTCTTC. Protein product: CASSLMWTSVEQFF.

J is TRBJ1-4 and V is TRBV5-6, with D uncertain. Trimming shortened V by 6 bases and J by 5 bases, and 14 bases separated the two germline ends. The germline V gene encodes CDR1 SGHDT and CDR2 YYEEEE. The CDR3 has 14 residues. CDR3 in DNA: TGTGCCAGCATCCCACGAGGCGGGAATGAAAAACTGTTTTTT. Its protein is CASIPRGGNEKLFF.

The rearrangement uses TRBV7-9 and TRBJ2-2, with 9 positions matching TRBD2. The CDR3 is 16 residues long. J gave up 7 bases and V 3 bases, and 9 bases lay outside the gene matches. CDR1 is SEHNR and CDR2 is FQNEAQ in the germline V gene (reference sequence). In DNA form, the CDR3 reads TGTGCCAGCAGCTTTACCGGACTAGCGCGGAGCGGGGAGCTGTTTTTT. Translation: CASSFTGLARSGELFF.

The chain couples TRBV6-5 to TRBJ1-1, with TRBD1 matching 9 bases. The CDR3 is made up of 15 amino acids. The ends lost 0 bases at V and 5 bases at J; junction bases unmatched: 4. Germline CDR1 and CDR2: MNHEY and SVGAGI. This chain's CDR3 is CASSYSWTGETEAFF. In DNA form, the CDR3 reads TGTGCCAGCAGTTACTCGTGGACAGGGGAAACTGAAGCTTTCTTT.

V usage is TRBV4-1 and J usage is TRBJ2-6; no clear D gene. The germline V gene encodes CDR1 MGHRA and CDR2 YSYEKL. V was cut by 0 bases and J by 0 bases, with 6 bases left in between. CDR3 size: 16 residues. The CDR3 is CASSQDLPSGANVLTF. As DNA, the CDR3 is TGCGCCAGCAGCCAAGATCTCCCCTCTGGGGCCAACGTCCTGACTTTC.

The chain is built from TRBV7-6 and TRBJ1-1, with TRBD1 identical over 8 bases. The CDR3 has 14 residues. V gave up 2 bases and J gave up 4 bases; unmatched junction bases: 3. CDR1 and CDR2 (germline): SGHVS, FNYEAQ. CDR3 protein: CASSLTTGGTEAFF. CDR3 coding DNA: TGTGCCAGCAGCTTAACTACAGGGGGCACTGAAGCTTTCTTT.

The chain uses TRBV5-3 and TRBJ1-5, with 9 bases aligning to TRBD1. TRBV5-3 is placed among ORFs of uncertain function. This CDR3 comprises 15 residues. V shed 10 bases and J 7 bases; nucleotides not matched to a gene: 15. The CDR3 DNA follows: TGTGCCTCAAACAGGGGGCTTTCCGTCCGCCAGCCCCAGCATTTT. Amino acid sequence: CASNRGLSVRQPQHF.